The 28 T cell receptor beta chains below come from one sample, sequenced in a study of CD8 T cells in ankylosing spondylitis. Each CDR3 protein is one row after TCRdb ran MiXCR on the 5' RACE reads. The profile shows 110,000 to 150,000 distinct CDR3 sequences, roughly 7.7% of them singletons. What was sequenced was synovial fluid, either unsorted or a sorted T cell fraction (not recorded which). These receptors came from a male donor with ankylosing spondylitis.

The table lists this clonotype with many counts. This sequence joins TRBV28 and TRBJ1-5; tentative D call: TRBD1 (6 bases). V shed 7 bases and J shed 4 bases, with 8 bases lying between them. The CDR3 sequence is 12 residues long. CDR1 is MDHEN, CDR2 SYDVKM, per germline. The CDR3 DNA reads TGTGCCAGCAAGGGGGGGAATCAGCCCCAGCATTTT. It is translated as CASKGGNQPQHF. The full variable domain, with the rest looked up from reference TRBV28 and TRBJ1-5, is DVKVTQSSRYLVKRTGEKVFLECVQDMDHENMFWYRQDPGLGLRLIYFSYDVKMKEKGDIPEGYSVSREKKERFSLILESASTNQTSMYLCASKGGNQPQHFGDGTRLSIL.

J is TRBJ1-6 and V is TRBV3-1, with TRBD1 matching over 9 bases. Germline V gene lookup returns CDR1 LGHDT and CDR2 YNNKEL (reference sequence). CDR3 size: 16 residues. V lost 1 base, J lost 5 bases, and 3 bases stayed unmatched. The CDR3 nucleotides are TGTGCCAGCAGCCAAGTGAGGACAGGGGATAATTCACCCCTCCACTTT. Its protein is CASSQVRTGDNSPLHF.

DNA for the CDR3: TGTGCCAGCAGTCTGTGGCCCCTCACAGATACGCAGTATTTT. Its protein product is CASSLWPLTDTQYF. V and J are TRBV28 and TRBJ2-3; no definite D call. From germline, CDR1 is MDHEN and CDR2 SYDVKM. V lost 5 bases to trimming and J lost 2 bases, with 11 bases between them. This CDR3 spans 14 amino acids.

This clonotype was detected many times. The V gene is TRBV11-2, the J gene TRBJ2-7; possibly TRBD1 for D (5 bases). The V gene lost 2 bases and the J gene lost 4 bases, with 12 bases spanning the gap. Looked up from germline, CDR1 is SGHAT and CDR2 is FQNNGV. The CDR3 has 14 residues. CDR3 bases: TGTGCCAGCAGCTTAAAGCCAGGGATGTACGAGCAGTACTTC. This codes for CASSLKPGMYEQYF.

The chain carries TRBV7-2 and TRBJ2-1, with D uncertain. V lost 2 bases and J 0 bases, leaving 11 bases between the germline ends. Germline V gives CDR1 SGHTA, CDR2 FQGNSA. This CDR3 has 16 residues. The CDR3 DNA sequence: TGTGCCAGCAGCTTATTTAGACCGAGCTCCTACAATGAGCAGTTCTTC. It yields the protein CASSLFRPSSYNEQFF. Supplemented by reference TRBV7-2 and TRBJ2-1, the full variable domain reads GAGVSQSPSNKVTEKGKDVELRCDPISGHTALYWYRQSLGQGLEFLIYFQGNSAPDKSGLPSDRFSAERTGGSVSTLTIQRTQQEDSAVYLCASSLFRPSSYNEQFFGPGTRLTVL.

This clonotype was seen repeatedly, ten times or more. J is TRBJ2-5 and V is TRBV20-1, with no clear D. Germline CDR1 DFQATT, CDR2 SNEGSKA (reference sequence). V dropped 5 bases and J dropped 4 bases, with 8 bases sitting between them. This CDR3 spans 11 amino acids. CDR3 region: CSAPSLETQYF. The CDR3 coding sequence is TGCAGTGCTCCGTCCCTAGAGACCCAGTACTTC.

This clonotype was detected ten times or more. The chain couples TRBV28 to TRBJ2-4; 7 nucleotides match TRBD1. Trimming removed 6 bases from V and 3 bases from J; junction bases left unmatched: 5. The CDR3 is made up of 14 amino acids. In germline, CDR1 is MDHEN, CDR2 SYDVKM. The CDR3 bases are TGTGCCAGCAGGCCTACAGGGGTCAAAAACATTCAGTACTTC. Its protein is CASRPTGVKNIQYF.

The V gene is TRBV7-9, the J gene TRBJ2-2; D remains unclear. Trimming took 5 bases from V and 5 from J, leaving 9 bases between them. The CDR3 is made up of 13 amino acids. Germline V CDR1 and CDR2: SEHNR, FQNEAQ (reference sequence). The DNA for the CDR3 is TGTGCCAGCAGCGCGCAAATAACCGGGGAGCTGTTTTTT. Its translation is CASSAQITGELFF.

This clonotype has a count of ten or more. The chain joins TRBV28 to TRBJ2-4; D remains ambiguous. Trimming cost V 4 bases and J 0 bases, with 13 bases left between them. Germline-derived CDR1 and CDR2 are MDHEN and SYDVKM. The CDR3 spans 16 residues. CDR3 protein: CASSSVDTLAKNIQYF. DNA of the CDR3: TGTGCCAGCAGTTCCGTCGATACCCTAGCCAAAAACATTCAGTACTTC.

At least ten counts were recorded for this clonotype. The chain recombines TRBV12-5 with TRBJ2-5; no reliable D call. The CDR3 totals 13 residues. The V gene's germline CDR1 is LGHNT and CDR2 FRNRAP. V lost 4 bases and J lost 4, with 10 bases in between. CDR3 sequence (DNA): TGTGCTAGTGGTTGGGAATGGGCAGAGACCCAGTACTTC. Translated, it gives CASGWEWAETQYF.

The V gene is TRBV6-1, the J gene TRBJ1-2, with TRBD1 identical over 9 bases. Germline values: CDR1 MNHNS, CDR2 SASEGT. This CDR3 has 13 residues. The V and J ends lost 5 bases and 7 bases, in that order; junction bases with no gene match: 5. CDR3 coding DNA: TGTGCCAGCAGTACCGGGACAGGGCTTGGCTACACCTTC. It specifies CASSTGTGLGYTF.

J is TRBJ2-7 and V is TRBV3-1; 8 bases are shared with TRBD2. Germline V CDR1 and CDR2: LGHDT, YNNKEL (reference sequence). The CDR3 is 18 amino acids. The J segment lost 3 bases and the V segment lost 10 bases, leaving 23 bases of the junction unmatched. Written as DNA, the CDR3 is TGTGCCACCACCCAGCAGTTCACTAGCGGAACATATTACTACGAGCAGTACTTC. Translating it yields CATTQQFTSGTYYYEQYF.

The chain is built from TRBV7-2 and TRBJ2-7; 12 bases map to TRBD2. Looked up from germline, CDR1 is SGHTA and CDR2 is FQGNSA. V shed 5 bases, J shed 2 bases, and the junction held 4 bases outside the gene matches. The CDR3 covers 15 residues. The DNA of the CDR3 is TGTGCCAGCAGCGTACTAGCGGGAGGCACCTACGAGCAGTACTTC. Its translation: CASSVLAGGTYEQYF. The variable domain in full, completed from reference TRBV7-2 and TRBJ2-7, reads GAGVSQSPSNKVTEKGKDVELRCDPISGHTALYWYRQSLGQGLEFLIYFQGNSAPDKSGLPSDRFSAERTGGSVSTLTIQRTQQEDSAVYLCASSVLAGGTYEQYFGPGTRLTVT.

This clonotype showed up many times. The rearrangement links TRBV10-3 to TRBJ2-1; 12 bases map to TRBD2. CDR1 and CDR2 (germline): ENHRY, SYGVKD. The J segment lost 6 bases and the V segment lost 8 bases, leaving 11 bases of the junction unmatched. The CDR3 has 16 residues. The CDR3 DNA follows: TGTGCCATCGGCGGGCTAGCGGGGGGGCCTGGCAATGAGCAGTTCTTC. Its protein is CAIGGLAGGPGNEQFF.

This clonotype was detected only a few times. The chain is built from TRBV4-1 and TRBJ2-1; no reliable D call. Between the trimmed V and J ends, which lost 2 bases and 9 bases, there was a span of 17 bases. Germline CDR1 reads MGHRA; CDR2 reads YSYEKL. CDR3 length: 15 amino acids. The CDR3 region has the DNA TGCGCCAGCAGCCAACCGACTCGAGCTTGGGGTGAGCAGTTCTTC. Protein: CASSQPTRAWGEQFF.

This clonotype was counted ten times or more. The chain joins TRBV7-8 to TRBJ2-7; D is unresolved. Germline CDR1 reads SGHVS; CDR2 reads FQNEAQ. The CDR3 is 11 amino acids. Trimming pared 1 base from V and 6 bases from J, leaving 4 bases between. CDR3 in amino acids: CASSLVTEQYF. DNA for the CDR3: TGTGCCAGCAGCTTAGTGACCGAGCAGTACTTC.

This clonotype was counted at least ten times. DNA for the CDR3: TGTGCCATCAGTCGGACGGGCGAGCAGTTCTTC. It translates to CAISRTGEQFF. The gene calls are TRBV10-3 and TRBJ2-1; D ambiguous. V was clipped by 5 bases and J by 10 bases, with 9 bases between them. Germline V CDR1 and CDR2: ENHRY, SYGVKD. This CDR3 spans 11 amino acids.

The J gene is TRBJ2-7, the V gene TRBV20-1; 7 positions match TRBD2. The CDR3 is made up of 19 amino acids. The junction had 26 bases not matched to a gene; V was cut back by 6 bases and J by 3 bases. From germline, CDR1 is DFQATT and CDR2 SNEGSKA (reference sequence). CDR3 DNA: TGCAGTGCCCCCGACTTTAGGACCTCGGATCTAGCGGCGAACTACGAGCAGTACTTC. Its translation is CSAPDFRTSDLAANYEQYF.

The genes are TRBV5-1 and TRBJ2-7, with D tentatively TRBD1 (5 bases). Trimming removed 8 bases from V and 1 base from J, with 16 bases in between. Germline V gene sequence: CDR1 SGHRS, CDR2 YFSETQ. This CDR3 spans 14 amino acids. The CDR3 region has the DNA TGCGCCAGTAGGGCAGGGTTCATGTCCTACGAGCAGTACTTC. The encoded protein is CASRAGFMSYEQYF.

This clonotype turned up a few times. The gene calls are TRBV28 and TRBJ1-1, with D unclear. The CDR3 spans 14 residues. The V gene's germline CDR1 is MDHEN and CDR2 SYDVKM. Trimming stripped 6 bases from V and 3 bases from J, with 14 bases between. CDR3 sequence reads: CASRPLGWDTEAFF. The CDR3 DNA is TGTGCCAGCAGACCCTTAGGGTGGGACACTGAAGCTTTCTTT.

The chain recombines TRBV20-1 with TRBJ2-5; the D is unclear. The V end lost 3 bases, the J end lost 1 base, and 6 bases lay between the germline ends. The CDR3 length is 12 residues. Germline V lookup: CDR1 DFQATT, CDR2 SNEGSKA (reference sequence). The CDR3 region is CSASVPQETQYF. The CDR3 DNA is TGCAGTGCTAGTGTTCCCCAAGAGACCCAGTACTTC.

CDR3 sequence reads: CASSPRRSGPYNEQFF. CDR3 DNA sequence: TGTGCCAGCAGCCCGAGGCGAAGCGGGCCTTACAATGAGCAGTTCTTC. The J gene is TRBJ2-1, the V gene TRBV7-8; D is possibly TRBD2 (6 bases). Germline loops: CDR1 SGHVS, CDR2 FQNEAQ. V was pared by 5 bases and J by 4 bases, with 18 bases between. The length of the CDR3 is 16 residues.

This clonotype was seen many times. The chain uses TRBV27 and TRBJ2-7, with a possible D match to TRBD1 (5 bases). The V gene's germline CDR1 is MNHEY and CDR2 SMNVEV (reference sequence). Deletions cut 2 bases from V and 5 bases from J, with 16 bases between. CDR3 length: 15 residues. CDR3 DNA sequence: TGTGCCAGCAGTTTAAGGCCAGGGATCGTAAACGAGCAGTACTTC. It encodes CASSLRPGIVNEQYF.

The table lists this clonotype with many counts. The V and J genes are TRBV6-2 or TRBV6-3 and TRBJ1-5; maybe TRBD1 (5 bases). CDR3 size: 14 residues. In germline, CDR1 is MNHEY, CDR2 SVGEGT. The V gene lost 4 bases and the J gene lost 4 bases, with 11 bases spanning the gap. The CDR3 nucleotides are TGTGCCAGCAGTTCCACAGGCCCTAATCAGCCCCAGCATTTT. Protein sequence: CASSSTGPNQPQHF.

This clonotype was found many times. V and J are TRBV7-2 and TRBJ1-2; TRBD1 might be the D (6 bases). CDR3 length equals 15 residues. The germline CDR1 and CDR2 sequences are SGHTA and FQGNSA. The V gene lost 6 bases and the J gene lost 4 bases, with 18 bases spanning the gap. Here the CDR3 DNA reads TGTGCCAGCAGGAAGGAGCAGGGGAGTCCCTATGGCTACACCTTC. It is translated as CASRKEQGSPYGYTF. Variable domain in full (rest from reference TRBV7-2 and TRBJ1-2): GAGVSQSPSNKVTEKGKDVELRCDPISGHTALYWYRQSLGQGLEFLIYFQGNSAPDKSGLPSDRFSAERTGGSVSTLTIQRTQQEDSAVYLCASRKEQGSPYGYTFGSGTRLTVV.

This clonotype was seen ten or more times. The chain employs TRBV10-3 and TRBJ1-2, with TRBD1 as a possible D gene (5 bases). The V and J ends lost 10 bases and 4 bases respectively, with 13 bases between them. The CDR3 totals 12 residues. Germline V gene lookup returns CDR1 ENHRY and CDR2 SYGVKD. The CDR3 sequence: CATVGDSYGYTF. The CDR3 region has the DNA TGTGCCACCGTCGGAGACAGCTATGGCTACACCTTC.

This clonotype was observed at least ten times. The CDR3 reads CASSLVPGYNEQFF. The DNA of the CDR3 is TGTGCCAGCAGCTTAGTTCCCGGCTACAATGAGCAGTTCTTC. The V gene is TRBV7-2, the J gene TRBJ2-1; no firm D call. This CDR3 has 14 residues. In germline, CDR1 is SGHTA, CDR2 FQGNSA. V dropped 1 base and J dropped 3 bases, with 7 bases sitting between them. The variable domain in full, with the rest retrieved from reference TRBV7-2 and TRBJ2-1, is GAGVSQSPSNKVTEKGKDVELRCDPISGHTALYWYRQSLGQGLEFLIYFQGNSAPDKSGLPSDRFSAERTGGSVSTLTIQRTQQEDSAVYLCASSLVPGYNEQFFGPGTRLTVL.

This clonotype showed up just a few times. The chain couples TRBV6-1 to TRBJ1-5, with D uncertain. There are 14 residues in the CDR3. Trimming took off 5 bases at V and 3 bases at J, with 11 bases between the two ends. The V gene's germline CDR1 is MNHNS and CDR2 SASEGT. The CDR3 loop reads CASSQSGDNQPQHF. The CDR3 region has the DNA TGTGCCAGCAGTCAGTCCGGGGACAATCAGCCCCAGCATTTT.